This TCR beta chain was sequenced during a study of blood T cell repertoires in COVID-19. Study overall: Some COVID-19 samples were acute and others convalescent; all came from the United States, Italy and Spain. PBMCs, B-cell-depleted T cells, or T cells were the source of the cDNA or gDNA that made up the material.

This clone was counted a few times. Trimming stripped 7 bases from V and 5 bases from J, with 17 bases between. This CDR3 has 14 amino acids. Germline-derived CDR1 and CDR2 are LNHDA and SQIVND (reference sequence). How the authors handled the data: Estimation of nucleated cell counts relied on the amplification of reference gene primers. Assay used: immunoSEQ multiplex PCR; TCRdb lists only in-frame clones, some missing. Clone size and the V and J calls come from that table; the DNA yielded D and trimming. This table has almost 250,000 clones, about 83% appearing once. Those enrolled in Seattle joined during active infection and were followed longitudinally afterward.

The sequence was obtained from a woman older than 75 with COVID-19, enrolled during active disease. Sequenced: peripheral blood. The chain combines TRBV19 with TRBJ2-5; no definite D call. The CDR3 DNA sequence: TGTGCCAGTACCGACCGCGGTGGCCGTGAGACCCAGTACTTC. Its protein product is CASTDRGGRETQYF.